This T cell receptor (beta chain) came from a study of cytomegalovirus exposure and HLA in healthy donors. Study-wide findings and caveats: The presence/absence work took it that sequencing depth was about the same across donors. A later analysis linked a missense DCLRE1C variant to TCR beta V- and J-gene trimming.

PCR employed 60 Vbeta and 13 Jbeta primers. Method: immunoSEQ multiplex PCR; TCRdb's copy keeps in-frame clones and lacks some. This sample yields more than 110,000 clones, of which around 79% are seen a single time; more than 3% belongs to the top ten. Concerning this clone itself: The antigen is unknown.

Donors had nominal health at sampling but likely had unrecorded immune exposures. Germline lookup yields CDR1 MNHEY and CDR2 SVGAGI. The germline V and J ends were trimmed by 6 bases and 4 bases, with 15 bases remaining between them. The CDR3 length is 14 residues. Sequenced material: PBMCs. The chain carries TRBV6-5 and TRBJ1-1, with TRBD1 as a possible D gene (5 bases). The sequence was obtained from a female donor in good health and CMV-seronegative. Here the CDR3 DNA reads TGTGCCAGCAGCCCCATTGGGGCGACCACTGAAGCTTTCTTT. Translated: CASSPIGATTEAFF.